The text below deals with one T cell receptor (beta chain). What it binds is not known. The sample is drawn from a study of cytomegalovirus exposure and HLA in healthy donors. Study-level points and caveats: In vitro checks showed that a few CMV-associated chains really do target CMV antigens.

The CDR3 is 13 residues long. Trimming cost V 6 bases and J 5 bases; bases outside gene matches: 6. Germline V gives CDR1 SEHNR, CDR2 FQNEAQ (reference sequence). The PCR used 60 Vbeta and 13 Jbeta primers. Sequenced by immunoSEQ multiplex PCR; TCRdb stores in-frame clones only, minus some. Here the sample spans 130,000 or so clones, about 77% being singletons. The chain links TRBV7-9 to TRBJ2-5; 7 positions match TRBD1. The sample taken for sequencing was PBMCs. This receptor was obtained from a female donor in good health and CMV-seronegative. Written as DNA, the CDR3 is TGTGCCAGCAGGGACAGGTTCAAGGAGACCCAGTACTTC. Translated: CASRDRFKETQYF.